This T cell receptor (beta chain) was documented in a study of blood T cells in healthy people across ages. This CDR3 has 14 amino acids. Germline-derived CDR1 and CDR2 are KGHSH and LQKENI. The V gene end was trimmed by 7 bases and the J gene end by 6 bases; junction bases not matched to a gene: 6. PCR was performed a second time for roughly 7 to 12 cycles using a sample-barcoded 5' primer and a J-beta primer mix. MiXCR was run by TCRdb on the 5' RACE reads, yielding one entry per CDR3 protein. The sample comprises about 2 million distinct CDR3 sequences, just under 50% of which are singletons, and over 2% rests with the top ten.

Sequencing was performed on blood. This TCR derives from a middle-aged woman in good health. The chain recombines TRBV18 with TRBJ1-6; 7 bases fit TRBD1. The CDR3 sequence: CASFRTGLNSPLHF. The CDR3 nucleotides read TGTGCCAGCTTCAGGACAGGTCTTAATTCACCCCTCCACTTT.